Following are 10 T cell receptor beta chains from one sample sequenced in a study of CD8+ T cells in alopecia areata (dated 2018 in TCRdb). Pooled mouse cutaneous lymph node cells were stained for CD4, CD8alpha, NKG2D, NKG2ACE and other markers, then sorted on a BD Influx. The method was the immunoSEQ multiplex PCR assay. RNA was extracted from all samples and reverse transcribed into cDNA as template for TCR sequencing. TCRdb provides this immuneACCESS table in a form limited to in-frame rearrangements. Some clones are lacking; in checked studies, under half of them reflect an unresolved V gene, and why the rest are absent is not known. The table records more than 250,000 clones for this sample, and not one of them appears only once. More than 0.95% of the sample belongs to the ten largest clones. Sequencing was carried out using CD4+ T cells sorted from a lymph node. The origin of the receptors is a C3H/HeJ mouse with alopecia areata. The strain carries MHC haplotype H2-k.

Concerning this clone itself: Genes and germline come from the mouse. The DNA ends 4 residues before the CDR3 does, and the rest of the CDR3 is filled in from the germline J gene. The V and J genes are TRBV1 and TRBJ1-1; 7 positions match TRBD1. The J segment lost 0 bases and the V segment lost 1 base, leaving 2 bases of the junction unmatched. Germline V CDR1 and CDR2: NSQYPW, LRSPGD (reference sequence). CDR3 length equals 15 residues. CDR3 protein: CTCSAVGTANTEVFF. The part of the CDR3 DNA that was read is TGCACCTGCAGTGCAGTAGGGACAGCAAACACA.

This clone was counted between two and nine times. Gene names and germline refer to mouse. The CDR3 extends 4 residues past the end of the read, so its final part is completed from the germline J gene. The rearrangement links TRBV13-2 to TRBJ2-5, with a weak D call TRBD1 (6 bases). This CDR3 region has 15 residues. The germline V and J ends were trimmed by 2 bases and 3 bases, with 13 bases remaining between them. Germline CDR1 is NNHNN and CDR2 is SYGAGS (reference sequence). CDR3 sequence: CASGEPGTRQDTQYF. The CDR3 bases that were read are TGTGCCAGCGGTGAGCCCGGGACAAGACAAGAC.

This clone showed up just a few times. Genes and germline are mouse. The CDR3 end lies 4 residues beyond the end of the read and is filled in from the germline J gene. The chain uses TRBV19 and TRBJ2-7; 8 positions agree with TRBD2. The CDR3 sequence is 12 residues long. The germline CDR1 and CDR2 sequences are FNHDT and SITEND (reference sequence). J was trimmed by 2 bases and V by 7 bases; bases with no gene match: 2. The CDR3 is CASATGAYEQYF. The covered CDR3 bases are TGTGCCAGCGCGACTGGGGCCTAT.

On this clone itself: Genes and germline come from the mouse. CDR3 residues: CASSDGDRVNYAEQFF. The DNA read from the CDR3 is TGTGCCAGCAGTGATGGGGACAGGGTGAACTATGCT. J is TRBJ2-1 and V is TRBV13-1; the match to TRBD1 covers 9 bases. From the germline J gene comes the end of the CDR3, since the read stops 4 residues before it. Germline CDR1 reads NSHNY; CDR2 reads SYGAGN. The CDR3 contains 16 residues. With 0 bases clipped from V and 1 base from J, the junction kept 2 bases outside the gene matches.

This clone was recorded a few times. Gene and germline names: mouse. The read gets to within 4 residues of the CDR3 end, and the germline J gene fills in the rest. This chain uses TRBV13-1 with TRBJ1-2; possibly TRBD1 for D (6 bases). The V gene's germline CDR1 is NSHNY and CDR2 SYGAGN. The CDR3 has 15 residues. V was pared by 3 bases and J by 0 bases, with 12 bases between. The CDR3 here is CASSGAGTTNSDYTF. The sequenced part of the CDR3 DNA is TGTGCCAGCAGTGGGGCCGGGACAACAAACTCC.

This clone was counted a few times. Gene labels here are mouse ones. The read ends 4 residues shy of where the CDR3 ends; the end is completed using the germline J gene. The chain joins TRBV13-2 to TRBJ1-2; D may be TRBD1 (5 bases). The germline gives CDR1 NNHNN, CDR2 SYGAGS (reference sequence). The CDR3 is 13 amino acids. Deletions cut 2 bases from V and 3 bases from J, with 8 bases between. CDR3 DNA, as far as it was read: TGTGCCAGCGGTGAGCGGGGGGACTCC. This gives the protein CASGERGDS. The CDR3 in full is CASGERGDSDYTF.

This clone was picked up a small number of times. Gene names refer to mouse genes. The read ends 4 residues before the CDR3 terminus; that terminus is restored from the germline J gene. The chain carries TRBV3 and TRBJ2-1, with 9 bases identical to TRBD2. This CDR3 is built from 17 residues. Germline-derived CDR1 and CDR2 are SNHLY and FYNGKV (reference sequence). V lost 1 base and J lost 1; bases outside the gene matches: 5. The CDR3 sequence: CASSLEGWGGNYAEQFF. The covered CDR3 bases are TGTGCCAGCAGCTTAGAGGGCTGGGGGGGGAACTATGCT.

To note about this clone: Gene names denote mouse genes. The read terminates 4 residues ahead of where the CDR3 ends, so the germline J gene completes it. V usage is TRBV13-1 and J usage is TRBJ2-4, with TRBD2 identical over 10 bases. With 2 bases clipped from V and 3 bases from J, the junction kept 6 bases outside the gene matches. Germline V lookup: CDR1 NSHNY, CDR2 SYGAGN. This CDR3 has 16 residues. The CDR3 bases that were read are TGTGCCAGCAGTGACTGGGGGGGCGCCGAACAAAAC. Translation gives CASSDWGGAEQN. The full CDR3 protein reads CASSDWGGAEQNTLYF.

This clone occurred a few times. Germline and genes here are mouse. The sequenced fragment ends 4 residues before the CDR3 boundary, so the rest is inferred from the germline J gene. The J gene is TRBJ1-2, the V gene TRBV13-3; a weak D match, TRBD1 (6 bases). The V and J ends lost 0 bases and 1 base respectively, with 7 bases between them. Germline-derived CDR1 and CDR2 are NNHDY and SYVADS. The CDR3 consists of 14 residues. CDR3 sequence reads: CASSDVGQNSDYTF. Partial CDR3 DNA: TGTGCCAGCAGTGATGTGGGACAAAACTCC.

Comments on this clone: Gene names are mouse gene names. The read finishes 4 residues shy of the CDR3 end, and the germline J gene is used to complete it. The same CDR3 can be traced to other DNA sequences in this sample. This chain connects TRBV13-1 to TRBJ2-3, with 11 bases lining up with TRBD2. There are 16 residues in the CDR3. V dropped 5 bases and J dropped 0; count of bases not matched to a gene: 5. Germline-derived CDR1 and CDR2 are NSHNY and SYGAGN. The CDR3 loop is CASRAGTGGSAETLYF. The part of the CDR3 DNA that was read is TGTGCCAGCAGAGCCGGGACTGGGGGTAGTGCAGAA.